The clone carrying this TCR beta chain turned up a few times. Its antigen remains unknown. At one of its ends the junction is not consistent with the germline gene, which may arise from a read error. These data are taken from a study of spatial heterogeneity in lung cancer. Study-level findings and limits: Tumor mutation counts were tracked by expanded intratumoral alpha and beta TCR counts.

TCRdb passed the 5' RACE reads through MiXCR, listing each CDR3 protein once. The sample records about 5,000 distinct CDR3 sequences, roughly 13% being singletons. Time point specified: sample taken at primary tumor resection. The sequencing here drew on lung tumor tissue, taken at surgery. This TCR was sampled from a female donor with early-stage non-small cell lung cancer.

CDR3 amino acids: CASSLGTGATVF. The DNA for the CDR3 is TGTGCCAGCAGCTTAGGGACAGGCGCCACCGTCTTC. The J gene is TRBJ2-1, the V gene TRBV11-3; 7 bases agree with TRBD1. This CDR3 is 12 amino acids long. CDR1 is SGHNT and CDR2 is YENEEA in the germline V gene.